The 11 T cell receptor beta chains below were found in one sample sequenced in a study of T cell responses to AZD1222 COVID-19 vaccine. Assay: immunoSEQ multiplex PCR; the TCRdb copy retains only in-frame clones and omits some. The sample includes roughly 98,000 clones, roughly 83% of them seen just once. Specimen: peripheral blood, collected 28 days after the second AZD1222 dose. The receptors originated from an adult who received the AZD1222 COVID-19 vaccine.

The chain carries TRBV5-1 and TRBJ1-5, with 7 bases that match TRBD1. The CDR3 covers 16 residues. The germline CDR1 and CDR2 sequences are SGHRS and YFSETQ. After removal of 4 bases from V and 4 bases from J, the junction contained 11 bases not matched to a gene. The CDR3 coding sequence is TGCGCCAGCAGCCCCGGAACGGGACAGCTAAATCAGCCCCAGCATTTT. Translation: CASSPGTGQLNQPQHF.

This clone has just one count. The rearrangement uses TRBV18 and TRBJ1-1; possibly TRBD1 for D (6 bases). CDR1 and CDR2 from the germline V gene are KGHSH and LQKENI. The CDR3 totals 12 residues. Trimming took 5 bases from V and 7 from J, leaving 11 bases between them. The CDR3 DNA reads TGTGCCAGCTCAGAGGACAGAAGTGAAGCTTTCTTT. Translated, it gives CASSEDRSEAFF. The full variable domain, completed using reference TRBV18 and TRBJ1-1, is NAGVMQNPRHLVRRRGQEARLRCSPMKGHSHVYWYRQLPEEGLKFMVYLQKENIIDESGMPKERFSAEFPKEGPSILRIQQVVRGDSAAYFCASSEDRSEAFFGQGTRLTVV.

The chain links TRBV27 to TRBJ1-5; D not resolved. This CDR3 comprises 13 residues. The V and J ends lost 5 bases and 5 bases respectively, with 10 bases between them. Germline CDR1 and CDR2: MNHEY and SMNVEV (reference sequence). CDR3 bases: TGTGCCAGCAGTATGAGGCCGGATCAGCCCCAGCATTTT. Amino acids: CASSMRPDQPQHF.

V usage is TRBV7-9 and J usage is TRBJ1-6, with TRBD1 matching over 7 bases. With 6 bases clipped from V and 5 bases from J, the junction kept 7 bases outside the gene matches. The CDR3 is 15 residues long. Germline lookup yields CDR1 SEHNR and CDR2 FQNEAQ (reference sequence). The DNA for the CDR3 is TGTGCCAGCAGTGGGAGAGGGACAGATAATTCACCCCTCCACTTT. This translates into CASSGRGTDNSPLHF.

The V call is TRBV2, the J call TRBJ2-7; no firm D call. V lost 4 bases and J 4 bases, leaving 2 bases between the germline ends. CDR3 size: 10 residues. Germline V CDR1 and CDR2: SNHLY, FYNNEI. CDR3 DNA: TGTGCCAGCAGTGGTTACGAGCAGTACTTC. Translation gives CASSGYEQYF.

V is TRBV7-9 and J is TRBJ2-1, with 8 bases fitting TRBD2. Germline V gene lookup returns CDR1 SEHNR and CDR2 FQNEAQ (reference sequence). The V and J ends lost 3 bases and 6 bases, in that order; junction bases with no gene match: 7. The CDR3 is 15 amino acids. CDR3 DNA: TGTGCCAGCAGCTTTAATAGCGGGATCTCCAATGAGCAGTTCTTC. Protein sequence: CASSFNSGISNEQFF.

Turning to this clone: The junction differs from germline at one of its ends, possibly a read error. The V gene is TRBV12-5, the J gene TRBJ2-7; the D gene could be TRBD1 or TRBD2 (5 bases each). Germline V gene lookup returns CDR1 LGHNT and CDR2 FRNRAP. CDR3 length equals 12 residues. This CDR3 reads CASGLTRDDCNF. The CDR3 DNA follows: TGTGCTAGTGGTTTGACTCGGGACGATTGCAACTTC.

This clone was observed once. The chain carries TRBV6-5 and TRBJ2-7; 7 nucleotides agree with TRBD2. The ends lost 6 bases at V and 3 bases at J; junction bases unmatched: 5. This CDR3 has 13 residues. Germline lookup yields CDR1 MNHEY and CDR2 SVGAGI. The CDR3 region has the DNA TGTGCCAGCAGAGTTGGGGGGGGCTACGAGCAGTACTTC. Its protein is CASRVGGGYEQYF.

The chain combines TRBV13 with TRBJ1-6, with 8 nucleotides matching TRBD1. Germline lookup yields CDR1 PRHDT and CDR2 FYEKMQ (reference sequence). The V gene end was trimmed by 8 bases and the J gene end by 4 bases; junction bases not matched to a gene: 7. This CDR3 is 15 amino acids long. CDR3 region: CASRGGQAYNSPLHF. The CDR3, as DNA: TGTGCCAGCCGCGGGGGACAGGCTTATAATTCACCCCTCCACTTT. The complete variable domain, with remaining parts taken from reference TRBV13 and TRBJ1-6, reads AAGVIQSPRHLIKEKRETATLKCYPIPRHDTVYWYQQGPGQDPQFLISFYEKMQSDKGSIPDRFSAQQFSDYHSELNMSSLELGDSALYFCASRGGQAYNSPLHFGNGTRLTVT.

This clone was seen a single time. V and J are TRBV15 and TRBJ2-5; TRBD2 might be the D (5 bases). V was pared by 0 bases and J by 5 bases, with 10 bases between. The germline V gene encodes CDR1 LNHNV and CDR2 YYDKDF (reference sequence). This CDR3 comprises 14 residues. The CDR3 loop reads CATSRDGGLETQYF. The CDR3 bases are TGTGCCACCAGCAGAGATGGCGGGCTGGAGACCCAGTACTTC. The variable domain in full, with the rest retrieved from reference TRBV15 and TRBJ2-5, is DAMVIQNPRYQVTQFGKPVTLSCSQTLNHNVMYWYQQKSSQAPKLLFHYYDKDFNNEADTPDNFQSRRPNTSFCFLDIRSPGLGDTAMYLCATSRDGGLETQYFGPGTRLLVL.

The rearrangement joins TRBV5-6 to TRBJ1-5; 9 positions agree with TRBD1. The CDR3 consists of 18 residues. The trim removed 3 bases at V and 4 bases at J, leaving 14 bases unmatched. Germline-derived CDR1 and CDR2 are SGHDT and YYEEEE. The CDR3 is CASSSTVGQGAVNQPQHF. Written as DNA, the CDR3 is TGTGCCAGCAGCTCTACCGTGGGACAGGGAGCTGTTAATCAGCCCCAGCATTTT. The variable domain in full, with the rest retrieved from reference TRBV5-6 and TRBJ1-5, is DAGVTQSPTHLIKTRGQQVTLRCSPKSGHDTVSWYQQALGQGPQFIFQYYEEEERQRGNFPDRFSGHQFPNYSSELNVNALLLGDSALYLCASSSTVGQGAVNQPQHFGDGTRLSIL.